This is a list of T cell receptor beta chains from one sample in a study of OX40 agonist ivuxolimab in advanced cancers. TCRdb's table, derived via immunoSEQ multiplex PCR, lists solely in-frame clones and lacks some. The table includes tens of thousands of clones, 75% to 90% detected once. Sequenced here: CD4+ or CD8+ T cells sorted from blood, sampled in a trial of the OX40 agonist ivuxolimab. The receptors shown here come from an adult with an advanced solid tumor such as melanoma, head and neck, liver or kidney cancer. Both conserved end residues are part of each CDR3. Each record gives: J gene, clone size, D gene, V gene, CDR3 DNA, CDR3 protein. D genes are given only for firm matches. Not all rows give a size; the values are once, few, many and, for expanded clones, a class.

j_call: TRBJ1-2
clone_size: few
d_call: TRBD1
v_call: TRBV5-1
cdr3_nt: TGCGCCAGCAGCGTTAATGGTATACAGGGGGGGAACTATGGCTACACCTTC
cdr3_aa: CASSVNGIQGGNYGYTF

j_call: TRBJ2-1
clone_size: NA
d_call: NA
v_call: TRBV11-2
cdr3_nt: TGTGCCAGCAGCCCCGGGCCATACAATGAGCAGTTCTTC
cdr3_aa: CASSPGPYNEQFF

j_call: TRBJ2-7
clone_size: once
d_call: NA
v_call: TRBV30
cdr3_nt: TGTGCCTGGACACGACAGGCCATTACCCTCTACGAGCAGTACTTC
cdr3_aa: CAWTRQAITLYEQYF

j_call: TRBJ1-5
clone_size: few
d_call: NA
v_call: TRBV6-5
cdr3_nt: TGTGCCAGCAGTCCGACAGGCCGCAATCAGCCCCAGCATTTT
cdr3_aa: CASSPTGRNQPQHF

j_call: TRBJ1-1
clone_size: NA
d_call: NA
v_call: TRBV7-9
cdr3_nt: TGTGCCAGCAGCACGGCACCCCTACAACAGGGTATGAACACTGAAGCTTTCTTT
cdr3_aa: CASSTAPLQQGMNTEAFF

j_call: TRBJ2-3
clone_size: NA
d_call: NA
v_call: TRBV6-1
cdr3_nt: TGTGCCAGCAGTGGGAGGGAAACCACAGATACGCAGTATTTT
cdr3_aa: CASSGRETTDTQYF

j_call: TRBJ2-7
clone_size: NA
d_call: NA
v_call: TRBV28
cdr3_nt: TGTGCCAGCAGTTCGAGCGGGACAGCAGACTACGAGCAGTACTTC
cdr3_aa: CASSSSGTADYEQYF

j_call: TRBJ2-7
clone_size: NA
d_call: NA
v_call: TRBV5-4
cdr3_nt: TGTGCCAGCAGTCCCGGCTACCCACCCTACGAGCAGTACTTC
cdr3_aa: CASSPGYPPYEQYF

j_call: TRBJ2-1
clone_size: NA
d_call: NA
v_call: TRBV7-6
cdr3_nt: TGTGCCAGCAGCCTGAGTGGGGGGGCGGTTGAGCAGTTCTTC
cdr3_aa: CASSLSGGAVEQFF

j_call: TRBJ2-3
clone_size: NA
d_call: NA
v_call: TRBV7-2
cdr3_nt: TGTGCCAGCATCCTAAACCCCGCGGTTCGAGGAGATACGCAGTATTTT
cdr3_aa: CASILNPAVRGDTQYF

j_call: TRBJ2-5
clone_size: NA
d_call: TRBD2
v_call: TRBV6-6
cdr3_nt: TGTGCCACCTCCCGAGTAGCGGGGGGGCAAGAGACCCAGTACTTC
cdr3_aa: CATSRVAGGQETQYF

j_call: TRBJ1-1
clone_size: NA
d_call: TRBD1
v_call: TRBV7-3
cdr3_nt: TGTGCCAGCAGCCGACAGGGTGAAGCTTTCTTT
cdr3_aa: CASSRQGEAFF

j_call: TRBJ1-6
clone_size: NA
d_call: NA
v_call: TRBV15
cdr3_nt: TGTGCCACCTCCTTGAGGGGGAATTCACCCCTCCACTTT
cdr3_aa: CATSLRGNSPLHF

j_call: TRBJ1-1
clone_size: once
d_call: NA
v_call: TRBV19
cdr3_nt: TGTGCCAGTAGCTCCCAGGGGAGCCGGGCTGAAGCTTTCTTT
cdr3_aa: CASSSQGSRAEAFF

j_call: TRBJ2-7
clone_size: few
d_call: NA
v_call: TRBV5-1
cdr3_nt: TGCGCCAGCAGCTTACGGAGCTCCTACGAGCAGTACTTC
cdr3_aa: CASSLRSSYEQYF

j_call: TRBJ2-7
clone_size: NA
d_call: NA
v_call: TRBV9
cdr3_nt: TGTGCCAGCAGCGTCACGGTTGGGGCCGGGGCGGGGGAGCAGTACTTC
cdr3_aa: CASSVTVGAGAGEQYF

j_call: TRBJ2-5
clone_size: once
d_call: TRBD1
v_call: TRBV19
cdr3_nt: TGTGCCACGACCTCGACAGGGGGCATTGGGACCCAGTACTTC
cdr3_aa: CATTSTGGIGTQYF

j_call: TRBJ2-7
clone_size: NA
d_call: NA
v_call: TRBV7-2
cdr3_nt: TGTGCCAGCAGCTTAGGTGGCGGCTACGAGCAGTACTTC
cdr3_aa: CASSLGGGYEQYF

j_call: TRBJ2-7
clone_size: NA
d_call: TRBD2
v_call: TRBV5-4
cdr3_nt: TGTGCCAGCAGCTCGGGAGGGACGGCAAGCTCCTACGAGCAGTACTTC
cdr3_aa: CASSSGGTASSYEQYF

j_call: TRBJ2-3
clone_size: NA
d_call: NA
v_call: TRBV29-1
cdr3_nt: TGCAGCGTGGCAGGAGGGCCGACCCGCACAGATACGCAGTATTTT
cdr3_aa: CSVAGGPTRTDTQYF

j_call: TRBJ1-2
clone_size: few
d_call: NA
v_call: TRBV15
cdr3_nt: TGTGCCACCAGCAGAGCCCAGGGTAGGGAGGGCTATGGCTACACCTTC
cdr3_aa: CATSRAQGREGYGYTF

j_call: TRBJ1-2
clone_size: NA
d_call: NA
v_call: TRBV4-1
cdr3_nt: TGCGCCAGCAGCCAATCCTATGACAGGTTTAACTATGGCTACACCTTC
cdr3_aa: CASSQSYDRFNYGYTF

j_call: TRBJ1-4
clone_size: NA
d_call: TRBD1
v_call: TRBV7-8
cdr3_nt: TGTGCCAGCAGCTGGAGGACAGGGGAATACGAAAAACTGTTTTTT
cdr3_aa: CASSWRTGEYEKLFF

j_call: TRBJ2-1
clone_size: NA
d_call: NA
v_call: TRBV28
cdr3_nt: TGTGCCAGCAGTTTCGTTATAGGGGTCTATGAGCAGTTCTTC
cdr3_aa: CASSFVIGVYEQFF

j_call: TRBJ2-3
clone_size: NA
d_call: NA
v_call: TRBV11-1
cdr3_nt: TGTGCCAGCAGCTTAAAAATAAGCACAGATACGCAGTATTTT
cdr3_aa: CASSLKISTDTQYF

j_call: TRBJ1-1
clone_size: NA
d_call: TRBD1
v_call: TRBV5-1
cdr3_nt: TGCGCCACCAGAGGGGGCAATGGGGACACTGAAGCTTTCTTT
cdr3_aa: CATRGGNGDTEAFF

j_call: TRBJ2-3
clone_size: NA
d_call: TRBD2
v_call: TRBV15
cdr3_nt: TGTGCCACCAGCAGAGATAGCGGGGAAACGGGAGATACGCAGTATTTT
cdr3_aa: CATSRDSGETGDTQYF

j_call: TRBJ2-7
clone_size: NA
d_call: TRBD1
v_call: TRBV7-7
cdr3_nt: TGTGCTAGCAGCTTAGGGCAGGGGGCCGGCTACGAGCAGTACTTC
cdr3_aa: CASSLGQGAGYEQYF

j_call: TRBJ1-2
clone_size: NA
d_call: NA
v_call: TRBV28
cdr3_nt: TGTGCCAGCAGTTTGAACGGTAACTATGGCTACACCTTC
cdr3_aa: CASSLNGNYGYTF

j_call: TRBJ1-1
clone_size: NA
d_call: NA
v_call: TRBV30
cdr3_nt: TGTGCCTGGACCGGGACATCGAACACTGAAGCTTTCTTT
cdr3_aa: CAWTGTSNTEAFF

j_call: TRBJ2-2
clone_size: once
d_call: TRBD1
v_call: TRBV5-6
cdr3_nt: TGTGCCAGCAGCTGGGACAGTTCCACCGGGGAGCTGTTTTTT
cdr3_aa: CASSWDSSTGELFF

j_call: TRBJ1-1
clone_size: once
d_call: TRBD1
v_call: TRBV5-4
cdr3_nt: TGTGCCAGCAGCTTGGGGACAGGGGGCATGAACACTGAAGCTTTCTTT
cdr3_aa: CASSLGTGGMNTEAFF

j_call: TRBJ2-5
clone_size: NA
d_call: NA
v_call: TRBV6-5
cdr3_nt: TGTGCCAGCAGTTGGGGACGGGCCGGGGAGGCCCAGTACTTC
cdr3_aa: CASSWGRAGEAQYF

j_call: TRBJ2-7
clone_size: NA
d_call: TRBD2
v_call: TRBV2
cdr3_nt: TGTGCCAGCAGTGACACTAGCGGGGGGCTCTACGAGCAGTACTTC
cdr3_aa: CASSDTSGGLYEQYF

j_call: TRBJ2-3
clone_size: NA
d_call: TRBD2
v_call: TRBV7-2
cdr3_nt: TGTGCCAGCAGCTTTGGGGGACTAGCTCCAGATACGCAGTATTTT
cdr3_aa: CASSFGGLAPDTQYF

j_call: TRBJ1-4
clone_size: NA
d_call: NA
v_call: TRBV11-1
cdr3_nt: TGTGCCAGCAGCTTAGACGCCGCCTATAATGAAAAACTGTTTTTT
cdr3_aa: CASSLDAAYNEKLFF

j_call: TRBJ1-6
clone_size: NA
d_call: NA
v_call: TRBV7-2
cdr3_nt: TGTGCCAGCAGCTTGGATTCACCCCTCCACTTT
cdr3_aa: CASSLDSPLHF

j_call: TRBJ2-3
clone_size: NA
d_call: TRBD1
v_call: TRBV5-4
cdr3_nt: TGTGCCAGCAGCTCTAGTACAGGGGGCACAGATACGCAGTATTTT
cdr3_aa: CASSSSTGGTDTQYF

j_call: TRBJ1-3
clone_size: NA
d_call: NA
v_call: TRBV29-1
cdr3_nt: TGCAGCGTTCAAGAACAGCTCTCTGGAAACACCATATATTTT
cdr3_aa: CSVQEQLSGNTIYF

j_call: TRBJ2-3
clone_size: NA
d_call: TRBD2
v_call: TRBV7-3
cdr3_nt: TGTGCCAGCAGCCTGAGCGGGGCCGGCGCCACAGATACGCAGTATTTT
cdr3_aa: CASSLSGAGATDTQYF

j_call: TRBJ2-7
clone_size: once
d_call: NA
v_call: TRBV6-1
cdr3_nt: TGTGCCAGTAAAGTTACGGCAGGTTGGGCCTACGAGCAGTACTTC
cdr3_aa: CASKVTAGWAYEQYF

j_call: TRBJ2-1
clone_size: NA
d_call: NA
v_call: TRBV11-2
cdr3_nt: TGTGCCAGCAGCTTAGCGGGAAATAATGAGCAGTTCTTC
cdr3_aa: CASSLAGNNEQFF

j_call: TRBJ1-1
clone_size: NA
d_call: NA
v_call: TRBV4-3
cdr3_nt: TGCGCCAGCAGCCCTTCCAACGCTTTCTTT
cdr3_aa: CASSPSNAFF

j_call: TRBJ1-2
clone_size: NA
d_call: NA
v_call: TRBV11-2
cdr3_nt: TGTGCCAGCAGCCGCTGGGGCAGTCGGGTTGGCTACACCTTC
cdr3_aa: CASSRWGSRVGYTF

j_call: TRBJ2-2
clone_size: once
d_call: NA
v_call: TRBV5-1
cdr3_nt: TGCGCCAGCAGCTTGGGATATACAGGGTTGGCGACCGGGGAGCTGTTTTTT
cdr3_aa: CASSLGYTGLATGELFF

j_call: TRBJ1-5
clone_size: NA
d_call: NA
v_call: TRBV9
cdr3_nt: TGTGCCAGCAGCCGGGGCGTGGGGGACCAGCCCCAGCATTTT
cdr3_aa: CASSRGVGDQPQHF

j_call: TRBJ1-6
clone_size: NA
d_call: NA
v_call: TRBV29-1
cdr3_nt: TGCAGCGTCCGGGACACCCTGAATTCACCCCTCCACTTT
cdr3_aa: CSVRDTLNSPLHF

j_call: TRBJ2-5
clone_size: NA
d_call: NA
v_call: TRBV28
cdr3_nt: TGTGCCAGCAGCTTAGGGGGGGGTTGGGAGACCCAGTACTTC
cdr3_aa: CASSLGGGWETQYF

j_call: TRBJ1-2
clone_size: NA
d_call: TRBD1
v_call: TRBV28
cdr3_nt: TGTGCCAGCACCGTCAGTGGGGACAGGGGTGGCTACACCTTC
cdr3_aa: CASTVSGDRGGYTF

j_call: TRBJ2-5
clone_size: NA
d_call: NA
v_call: TRBV7-2
cdr3_nt: TGTGCCAGCAGCTTACGACGGGGACCCGAGACCCAGTACTTC
cdr3_aa: CASSLRRGPETQYF

j_call: TRBJ1-1
clone_size: once
d_call: TRBD1
v_call: TRBV7-2
cdr3_nt: TGTGCCAGCGCCCAGGGGGCAGGGGGCGTTAAAACTGAAGCTTTCTTT
cdr3_aa: CASAQGAGGVKTEAFF

j_call: TRBJ2-5
clone_size: NA
d_call: NA
v_call: TRBV15
cdr3_nt: TGTGCCACCAGCAGAGATCGTCCCGGTGGGGGAGAGACCCAGTACTTC
cdr3_aa: CATSRDRPGGGETQYF

j_call: TRBJ1-1
clone_size: NA
d_call: TRBD1
v_call: TRBV18
cdr3_nt: TGTGCCAGCTCCGGGGACAGAATGAACACTGAAGCTTTCTTT
cdr3_aa: CASSGDRMNTEAFF

j_call: TRBJ1-2
clone_size: NA
d_call: NA
v_call: TRBV18
cdr3_nt: TGTGCCAGCTCACCGCCAATTTACTATGGCTACACCTTC
cdr3_aa: CASSPPIYYGYTF